The rows below give T cell receptor beta chains drawn from one sample of a study of tumor-infiltrating lymphocytes in primary liver carcinoma. Each CDR3 protein gets one entry after TCRdb re-called the multiplex PCR reads with MiXCR. Seen here are more than 85,000 distinct CDR3 sequences, roughly 80% observed once, and the top ten hold around 21%. Material for sequencing was liver tumor tissue from sampling region 3. The receptors come from a man between 35 and 55 years old with primary liver carcinoma and hepatitis B virus infection. Each CDR3 is given with its conserved first and last residue. Fields, in order: J gene, V gene, CDR3 protein.

j_call: TRBJ2-7
v_call: TRBV4-1
cdr3_aa: CASGQGKALVMAHYF

j_call: TRBJ2-7
v_call: TRBV4-2
cdr3_aa: CASSGTGPRSYEQYF

j_call: TRBJ2-2
v_call: TRBV19
cdr3_aa: CASSSRVGTGSEELFF

j_call: TRBJ2-7
v_call: TRBV11-2
cdr3_aa: CDSSFNRNSYEEYF

j_call: TRBJ2-2
v_call: TRBV4-3
cdr3_aa: CASNRGLTCSANTGELFF

j_call: TRBJ1-1
v_call: TRBV29-1
cdr3_aa: CSEGQEGYQNTEAFF

j_call: TRBJ2-5
v_call: TRBV4-1
cdr3_aa: CARSQDDIETQYF

j_call: TRBJ2-1
v_call: TRBV11-1
cdr3_aa: CASTLLVGGEQFF

j_call: TRBJ2-5
v_call: TRBV29-1
cdr3_aa: CSVGWVGPRETQYF

j_call: TRBJ2-5
v_call: TRBV6-2/TRBV6-3
cdr3_aa: CASGSHPRDLLYQETQYF

j_call: TRBJ2-5
v_call: TRBV30
cdr3_aa: CAWTRLAGTQDTQYF

j_call: TRBJ1-6
v_call: TRBV5-4
cdr3_aa: CTSSLDTVTLQF

j_call: TRBJ1-1
v_call: TRBV19
cdr3_aa: CASSISFAQGKTEAFF

j_call: TRBJ2-3
v_call: TRBV11-1
cdr3_aa: CASSSGGSSVRVRTDTQYF

j_call: TRBJ2-2
v_call: TRBV4-1
cdr3_aa: CASIQDLSSTRELFF

j_call: TRBJ2-7
v_call: TRBV29-1
cdr3_aa: CSADTGYVDGQYF

j_call: TRBJ2-7
v_call: TRBV6-1
cdr3_aa: CASRVDRAHGQYF

j_call: TRBJ2-5
v_call: TRBV12-3/TRBV12-4
cdr3_aa: CAGSLARETHYF

j_call: TRBJ2-1
v_call: TRBV6-1
cdr3_aa: CDSSQPTGRSYNEQFF